The 13 T cell receptor beta chains listed next were all sequenced from one sample in a study of T cell repertoires in cytomegalovirus infection. MiXCR, applied by TCRdb to the reads, yields one record per CDR3 protein. The table has roughly 320,000 distinct CDR3 sequences, 8% to 9.5% seen once. Input material: PBMCs. Receptors were obtained from a human donor in good health (CMV status not recorded). Some clones in this sample may be carry-over from other donors' samples.

The chain has TRBV20-1 and TRBJ2-1; perhaps TRBD2 as D (6 bases). Germline V gene data show CDR1 as DFQATT and CDR2 as SNEGSKA (reference sequence). Trimming removed 6 bases from V and 2 bases from J, with 14 bases in between. The CDR3 has 14 amino acids. The CDR3: CSARKGRTYNEQFF. The CDR3 DNA follows: TGCAGTGCCAGAAAAGGGAGGACCTACAATGAGCAGTTCTTC.

This clonotype was seen repeatedly, ten times or more. The chain recombines TRBV7-8 with TRBJ2-6, with 9 bases lining up with TRBD1. J gave up 0 bases and V 4 bases, and 10 bases lay outside the gene matches. The germline gives CDR1 SGHVS, CDR2 FQNEAQ. The length of the CDR3 is 19 residues. The CDR3 nucleotides read TGTGCCAGCAGCTCCAGCCCCGGGACAGGGAGCTCTGGGGCCAACGTCCTGACTTTC. This encodes CASSSSPGTGSSGANVLTF.

The table lists this clonotype with a few counts. The chain joins TRBV4-1 to TRBJ1-5, with a possible D match to TRBD1 (5 bases). The length of the CDR3 is 13 residues. Germline lookup yields CDR1 MGHRA and CDR2 YSYEKL. Trimming stripped 1 base from V and 9 bases from J, with 10 bases between. The CDR3 spells CASSQGGWAPQHF. Here the CDR3 DNA reads TGCGCCAGCAGCCAAGGGGGGTGGGCGCCCCAGCATTTT.

V usage is TRBV20-1 and J usage is TRBJ1-2, with D possibly TRBD1 on 5 matching bases. V dropped 5 bases and J dropped 9 bases, with 19 bases sitting between them. This CDR3 spans 13 amino acids. Germline assignment: CDR1 DFQATT and CDR2 SNEGSKA (reference sequence). The DNA of the CDR3 is TGCAGTGCTGCCAGCGGGGACCTGCGGAGCTACACCTTC. Translated, it gives CSAASGDLRSYTF.

This clonotype was detected many times. The V gene is TRBV12-3 or TRBV12-4, the J gene TRBJ1-5; weak D call: TRBD1 (5 bases). CDR3 length: 15 residues. Trimming removed 5 bases from V and 2 bases from J, with 13 bases in between. CDR3 in DNA: TGTGCCAGCAGTCCCACAAGGGACGGCAATCAGCCCCAGCATTTT. Amino acid sequence: CASSPTRDGNQPQHF.

The chain has TRBV27 and TRBJ2-2, with D perhaps matching TRBD1 (7 bases). Germline CDR1 MNHEY, CDR2 SMNVEV (reference sequence). The CDR3 length is 15 residues. V was cut by 2 bases and J by 7 bases, with 14 bases left in between. The CDR3 DNA reads as TGTGCCAGCAGTTTAGGAGGGGGCGCCGGCGGGGAGCTGTTTTTT. Amino acid sequence: CASSLGGGAGGELFF.

Only a few counts were recorded for this clonotype. The V and J genes are TRBV7-2 and TRBJ2-1, with TRBD2 matching 10 bases. The CDR3 sequence is 15 residues long. V lost 4 bases and J lost 5; bases outside the gene matches: 5. The germline V gene encodes CDR1 SGHTA and CDR2 FQGNSA. The CDR3 DNA reads as TGTGCCAGCAGCTCCCCTCTAGCGGGAGACAATGAGCAGTTCTTC. As protein: CASSSPLAGDNEQFF.

This clonotype has just a few counts. This chain connects TRBV30 to TRBJ2-5, with D perhaps matching TRBD2 (5 bases). Trimming stripped 0 bases from V and 0 bases from J, with 14 bases between. The germline gives CDR1 GTSNPN, CDR2 SVGIG (reference sequence). This CDR3 contains 16 residues. CDR3 protein: CAWSVPEGSYQETQYF. The CDR3 DNA reads as TGTGCCTGGAGTGTACCTGAGGGATCTTACCAAGAGACCCAGTACTTC.

The chain combines TRBV11-2 with TRBJ2-7; D is perhaps TRBD1 or TRBD2 (5 bases each). This CDR3 is built from 15 residues. Germline V gives CDR1 SGHAT, CDR2 FQNNGV. V lost 4 bases and J 0 bases, leaving 13 bases between the germline ends. The CDR3 nucleotides are TGTGCCAGCAGCTATGGGACGGGGAGCTCCTACGAGCAGTACTTC. Translating gives CASSYGTGSSYEQYF.

A few counts support this clonotype. The rearrangement links TRBV10-3 to TRBJ2-2, with 9 nucleotides matching TRBD1. The germline V gene has CDR1 ENHRY and CDR2 SYGVKD. CDR3 length: 18 amino acids. V was clipped by 3 bases and J by 2 bases; unmatched bases: 10. The CDR3 coding sequence is TGTGCCATCAGTGATTTCCCCCGGGACAGGGTCAACACCGGGGAGCTGTTTTTT. It encodes CAISDFPRDRVNTGELFF.

DNA of the CDR3: TGTGCCAGCAGCCCGGGACGGCCGGGGTTAGGAAACACCCTGTATTTT. Amino acid sequence: CASSPGRPGLGNTLYF. The chain employs TRBV7-2 and TRBJ1-3; D is possibly TRBD1 (5 bases). Germline V CDR1 and CDR2: SGHTA, FQGNSA. This CDR3 is 16 amino acids long. V was shortened by 5 bases and J by 16 bases, with 30 bases between the two germline ends.

This clonotype showed up just a few times. The chain couples TRBV28 to TRBJ1-5, with D possibly matching TRBD1 (5 bases). Trimming took 5 bases from V and 9 from J, leaving 8 bases between them. Per the germline V gene, CDR1 is MDHEN and CDR2 is SYDVKM. This CDR3 has 11 residues. The CDR3 DNA sequence: TGTGCCAGCAGTCCGAGGGGGCCCCAGCATTTT. Its translation is CASSPRGPQHF.

The rearrangement joins TRBV28 to TRBJ1-5; no clear D gene. Per the germline V gene, CDR1 is MDHEN and CDR2 is SYDVKM. CDR3 length: 15 amino acids. Trimming stripped 3 bases from V and 6 bases from J, with 15 bases between. The CDR3 sequence: CASSLVLKSGQPQHF. As DNA, the CDR3 is TGTGCCAGCAGTTTGGTTTTAAAGTCTGGTCAGCCCCAGCATTTT.